The 2 T cell receptor beta chains below were found in one sample sequenced in a study of T-cell reconstitution after alpha-beta-depleted transplantation in children. The library targeted TCRbeta and was prepared with unique molecular identifiers. TCRdb called the PCR reads again in MiXCR, with one record for every CDR3 protein. The sample records hundreds of thousands of distinct CDR3 sequences, about 16% being singletons. Sample: PBMCs, mostly from graft donor cells, taken 360 days after TCRalphabeta/CD19-depleted stem cell transplant. The receptors originated from a male patient aged 2 to 9 who had a stem cell transplant for acute lymphoblastic leukemia, so the T cells may come from the graft donor.

This clonotype was observed a handful of times. The genes are TRBV12-3 or TRBV12-4 and TRBJ2-7; weak D call: TRBD2 (6 bases). Trimming shortened V by 2 bases and J by 6 bases, and 11 bases separated the two germline ends. CDR3 length: 13 residues. DNA of the CDR3: TGTGCCAGCAGTTTAAAAATGGGAGGCGAGCAGTACTTC. This gives the protein CASSLKMGGEQYF.

The chain uses TRBV29-1 and TRBJ2-1; perhaps D is TRBD1 or TRBD2 (5 bases each). The V and J ends lost 3 bases and 6 bases respectively, with 9 bases between them. Germline loops: CDR1 SQVTM, CDR2 ANQGSEA. The CDR3 contains 12 residues. CDR3 protein: CSVDGDLNEQFF. In nucleotides, the CDR3 is TGCAGCGTTGACGGGGACCTCAATGAGCAGTTCTTC.